This note documents a single T cell receptor (beta chain) sequence. The source of the sample is a study of shared T cell receptors in the human thymus. Germline trimming cut 0 bases from V and 4 bases from J; bases unmatched to any gene: 6. The CDR3 runs to 17 residues. The germline V gene has CDR1 LGHNA and CDR2 YNFKEQ. Only in-frame clones appear in the TCRdb table, and some are missing; sequencing was by immunoSEQ multiplex PCR. The sample has under 450,000 clones; roughly 94% are singletons. This chain uses TRBV4-2 with TRBJ2-3; 11 bases are shared with TRBD2. Material: thymocytes. This receptor was taken from a human donor. CDR3 DNA sequence: TGTGCCAGCAGCCAAGATCACAAACTAGCGGGAGCAGATACGCAGTATTTT. It encodes CASSQDHKLAGADTQYF.